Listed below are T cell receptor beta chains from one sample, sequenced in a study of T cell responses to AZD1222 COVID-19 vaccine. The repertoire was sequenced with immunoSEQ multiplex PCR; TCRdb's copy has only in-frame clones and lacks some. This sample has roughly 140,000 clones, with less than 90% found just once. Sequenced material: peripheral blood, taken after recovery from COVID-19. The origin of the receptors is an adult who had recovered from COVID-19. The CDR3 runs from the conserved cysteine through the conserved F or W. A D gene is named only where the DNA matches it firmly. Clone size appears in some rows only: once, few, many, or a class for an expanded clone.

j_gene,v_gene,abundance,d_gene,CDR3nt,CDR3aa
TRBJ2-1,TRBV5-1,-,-,TGCGCCAGCAGCTGGGACTCCCGAAGCTCCTACAATGAGCAGTTCTTC,CASSWDSRSSYNEQFF
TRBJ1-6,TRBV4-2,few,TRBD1,TGTGCCAGCAGCCAAGATACCGGGGAGGGGGCAAATAATTCACCCCTCCACTTT,CASSQDTGEGANNSPLHF
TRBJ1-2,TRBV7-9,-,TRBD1,TGTGCCAGCAGCCCAGCAGGGGGCTATGGCTACACCTTC,CASSPAGGYGYTF
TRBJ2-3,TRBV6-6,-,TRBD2,TGTGCCAGCAGTCCCGAGGGGATAGCGGGAGGGCGCACAGATACGCAGTATTTT,CASSPEGIAGGRTDTQYF
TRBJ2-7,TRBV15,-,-,TGTGCCACCAGCAGAGGGGCAGCCTCCTACGAGCAGTACTTC,CATSRGAASYEQYF
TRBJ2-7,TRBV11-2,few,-,TGTGCCAGCAGCGTGGACTCTGCCCTCTCCTACGAGCAGTACTTC,CASSVDSALSYEQYF
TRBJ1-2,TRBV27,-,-,TGTGCCTCTGGGGGGGGTTATGGCTACACCTTC,CASGGGYGYTF
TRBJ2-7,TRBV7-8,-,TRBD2,TGTGCCAGCAGCCCCATTCGAGCGGGAGGGGAGCAGTACTTC,CASSPIRAGGEQYF
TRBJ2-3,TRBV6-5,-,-,TGTGCCAGCAGAGATCCGGCCGGGGAATTAGATACGCAGTATTTT,CASRDPAGELDTQYF
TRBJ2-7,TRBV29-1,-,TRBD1,TGCAGCGGGCGGCAGGGGGACTACGAGCAGTACTTC,CSGRQGDYEQYF
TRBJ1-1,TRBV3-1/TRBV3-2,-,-,TGTGCCAGCAGCCGCGGGAACACTGAAGCTTTCTTT,CASSRGNTEAFF
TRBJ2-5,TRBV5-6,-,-,TGTGCCAGCAGCTTTACCGGGGAGGAGACCCAGTACTTC,CASSFTGEETQYF
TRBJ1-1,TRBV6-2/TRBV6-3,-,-,TGTGCCAGCAGTAAAGACATGAACACTGAAGCTTTCTTT,CASSKDMNTEAFF
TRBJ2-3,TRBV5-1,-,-,TGCGCCAGCAGCTTGGGGCAGGGAAGGACAGATACGCAGTATTTT,CASSLGQGRTDTQYF
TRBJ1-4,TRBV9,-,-,TGTGCCAGCAGCGATTTAAGTAGGCAGGGCGAGGAAAAACTGTTTTTT,CASSDLSRQGEEKLFF
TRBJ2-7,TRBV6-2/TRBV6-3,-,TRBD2,TGTGCCAGCAGTAACCTAGCGGGAGTCTCTGAGCAGTACTTC,CASSNLAGVSEQYF
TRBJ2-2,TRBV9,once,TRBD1,TGTGCCAGCAGCCCGGGACAGGGTTTGTATAGCACCGGGGAGCTGTTTTTT,CASSPGQGLYSTGELFF
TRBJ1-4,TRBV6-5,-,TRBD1,TGTGCCAGCAGTCCAAGACAGGGGAGTGAAAAACTGTTTTTT,CASSPRQGSEKLFF
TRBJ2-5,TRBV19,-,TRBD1,TGTGCCAGTGGTAGGACAGGGGTGGAGACCCAGTACTTC,CASGRTGVETQYF